This T cell receptor (beta chain) comes out of a study of T-cell reconstitution after alpha-beta-depleted transplantation in children. Library preparation (for TCRbeta) was performed with unique molecular identifiers. MiXCR, applied by TCRdb to the PCR reads, yields one record per CDR3 protein. This table has about 270,000 distinct CDR3 sequences, 9.9% appearing once. The germline V and J ends were trimmed by 3 bases and 3 bases, with 15 bases remaining between them. This CDR3 contains 15 residues. Germline V lookup: CDR1 MNHEY, CDR2 SMNVEV (reference sequence). This clonotype originated in a human donor who donated a stem cell graft to a child with SCID. The gene calls are TRBV27 and TRBJ2-7; D tentatively fits TRBD1 or TRBD2 (5 bases each). Specimen: PBMCs from the stem cell graft donor, collected from the stem cell graft. CDR3 loop: CASSFLWGRNYEQYF. DNA of the CDR3: TGTGCCAGCAGTTTTTTATGGGGGAGAAACTACGAGCAGTACTTC.